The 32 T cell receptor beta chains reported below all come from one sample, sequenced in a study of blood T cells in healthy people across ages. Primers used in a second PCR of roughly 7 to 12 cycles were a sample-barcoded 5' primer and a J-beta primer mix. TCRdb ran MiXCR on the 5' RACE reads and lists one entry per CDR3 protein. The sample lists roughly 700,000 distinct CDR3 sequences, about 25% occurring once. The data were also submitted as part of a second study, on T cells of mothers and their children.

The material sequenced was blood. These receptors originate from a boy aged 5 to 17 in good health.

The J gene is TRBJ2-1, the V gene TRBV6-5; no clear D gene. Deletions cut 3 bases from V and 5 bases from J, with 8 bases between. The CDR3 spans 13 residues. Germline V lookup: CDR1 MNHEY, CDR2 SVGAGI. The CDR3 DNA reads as TGTGCCAGCAGTTATTCAGAAGACAATGAGCAGTTCTTC. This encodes CASSYSEDNEQFF.

CDR3 residues: CANNGTDDYYEQYF. The CDR3 DNA sequence: TGTGCCAATAACGGGACAGATGACTACTACGAGCAGTACTTC. This chain joins TRBV7-9 and TRBJ2-7; 7 nucleotides line up with TRBD1. V lost 10 bases, J lost 3 bases, and 12 bases stayed unmatched. Per germline, CDR1 SEHNR and CDR2 FQNEAQ (reference sequence). The CDR3 runs 14 residues.

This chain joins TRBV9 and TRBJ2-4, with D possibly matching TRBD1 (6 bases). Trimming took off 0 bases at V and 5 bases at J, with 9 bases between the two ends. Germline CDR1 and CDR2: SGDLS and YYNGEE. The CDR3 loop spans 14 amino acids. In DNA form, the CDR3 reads TGTGCCAGCAGCGTAGGGACAGCTGAAAACATTCAGTACTTC. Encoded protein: CASSVGTAENIQYF.

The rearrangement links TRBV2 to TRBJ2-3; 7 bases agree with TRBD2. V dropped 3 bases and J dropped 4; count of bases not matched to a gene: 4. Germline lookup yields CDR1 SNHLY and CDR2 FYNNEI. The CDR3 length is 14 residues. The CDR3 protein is CASSDALAADTQYF. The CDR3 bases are TGTGCCAGCAGTGACGCCCTAGCGGCAGATACGCAGTATTTT. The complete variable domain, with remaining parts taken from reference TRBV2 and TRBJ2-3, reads EPEVTQTPSHQVTQMGQEVILRCVPISNHLYFYWYRQILGQKVEFLVSFYNNEISEKSEIFDDQFSVERPDGSNFTLKIRSTKLEDSAMYFCASSDALAADTQYFGPGTRLTVL.

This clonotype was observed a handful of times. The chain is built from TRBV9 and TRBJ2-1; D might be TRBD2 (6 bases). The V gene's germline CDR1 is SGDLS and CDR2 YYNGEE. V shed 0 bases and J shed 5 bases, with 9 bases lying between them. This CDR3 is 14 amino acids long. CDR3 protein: CASSVVPGDNEQFF. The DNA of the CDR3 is TGTGCCAGCAGCGTAGTGCCGGGAGACAATGAGCAGTTCTTC.

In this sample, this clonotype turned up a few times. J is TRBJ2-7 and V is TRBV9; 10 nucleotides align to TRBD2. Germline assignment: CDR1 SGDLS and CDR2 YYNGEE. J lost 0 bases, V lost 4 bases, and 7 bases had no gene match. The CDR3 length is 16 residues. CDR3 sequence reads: CASSPGTSASSYEQYF. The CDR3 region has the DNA TGTGCCAGCAGCCCAGGGACTAGCGCAAGCTCCTACGAGCAGTACTTC.

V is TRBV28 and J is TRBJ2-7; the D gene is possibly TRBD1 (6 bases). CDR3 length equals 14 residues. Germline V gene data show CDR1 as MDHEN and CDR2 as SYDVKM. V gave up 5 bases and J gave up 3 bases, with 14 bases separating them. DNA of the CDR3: TGTGCCAGCAGTCCCCCTAGGACAGACTACGAGCAGTACTTC. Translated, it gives CASSPPRTDYEQYF.

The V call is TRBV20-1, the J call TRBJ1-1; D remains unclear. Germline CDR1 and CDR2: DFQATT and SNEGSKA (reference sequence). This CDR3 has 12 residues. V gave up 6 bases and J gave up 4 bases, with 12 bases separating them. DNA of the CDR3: TGCAGTGCCCCCTGGGGATTCACTGAAGCTTTCTTT. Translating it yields CSAPWGFTEAFF.

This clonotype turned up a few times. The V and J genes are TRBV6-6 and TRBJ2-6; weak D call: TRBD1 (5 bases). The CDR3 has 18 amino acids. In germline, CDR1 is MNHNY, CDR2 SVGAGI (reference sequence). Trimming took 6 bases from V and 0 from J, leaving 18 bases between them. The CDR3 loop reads CASSPGSRDPSGANVLTF. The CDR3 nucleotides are TGTGCCAGCAGCCCAGGGTCCCGCGATCCCTCTGGGGCCAACGTCCTGACTTTC.

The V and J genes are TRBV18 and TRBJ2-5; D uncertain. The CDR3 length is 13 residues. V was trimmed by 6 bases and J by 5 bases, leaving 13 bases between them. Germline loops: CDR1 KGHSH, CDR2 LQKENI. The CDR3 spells CASSLSLTETQYF. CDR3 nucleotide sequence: TGTGCCAGCTCCCTTAGCCTAACGGAGACCCAGTACTTC. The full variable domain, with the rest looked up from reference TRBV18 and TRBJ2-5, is NAGVMQNPRHLVRRRGQEARLRCSPMKGHSHVYWYRQLPEEGLKFMVYLQKENIIDESGMPKERFSAEFPKEGPSILRIQQVVRGDSAAYFCASSLSLTETQYFGPGTRLLVL.

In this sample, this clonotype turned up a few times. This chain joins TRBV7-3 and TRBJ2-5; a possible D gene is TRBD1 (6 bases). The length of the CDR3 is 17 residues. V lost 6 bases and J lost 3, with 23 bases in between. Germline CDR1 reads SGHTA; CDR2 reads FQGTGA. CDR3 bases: TGTGCCAGCAGTTTCCTTGCAGGCTACGAGGGGGAAGAGACCCAGTACTTC. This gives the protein CASSFLAGYEGEETQYF.

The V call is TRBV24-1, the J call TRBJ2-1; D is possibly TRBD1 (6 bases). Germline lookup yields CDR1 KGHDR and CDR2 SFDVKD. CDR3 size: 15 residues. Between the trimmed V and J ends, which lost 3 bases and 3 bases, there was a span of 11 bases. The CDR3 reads CATSDGGHHYNEQFF. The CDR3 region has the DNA TGTGCCACCAGTGATGGGGGACACCACTACAATGAGCAGTTCTTC.

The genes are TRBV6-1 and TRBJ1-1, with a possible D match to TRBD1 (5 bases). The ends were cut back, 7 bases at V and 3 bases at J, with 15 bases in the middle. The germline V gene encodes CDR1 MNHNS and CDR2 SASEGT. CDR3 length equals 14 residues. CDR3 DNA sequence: TGTGCCAGCACAGGGTTAGGAAGGGACACTGAAGCTTTCTTT. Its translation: CASTGLGRDTEAFF.

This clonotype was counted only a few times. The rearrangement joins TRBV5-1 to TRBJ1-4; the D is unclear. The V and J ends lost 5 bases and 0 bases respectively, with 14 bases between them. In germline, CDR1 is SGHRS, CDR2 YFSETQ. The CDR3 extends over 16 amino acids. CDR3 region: CASSLDTASTNEKLFF. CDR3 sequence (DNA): TGCGCCAGCAGTTTAGATACAGCATCAACTAATGAAAAACTGTTTTTT.

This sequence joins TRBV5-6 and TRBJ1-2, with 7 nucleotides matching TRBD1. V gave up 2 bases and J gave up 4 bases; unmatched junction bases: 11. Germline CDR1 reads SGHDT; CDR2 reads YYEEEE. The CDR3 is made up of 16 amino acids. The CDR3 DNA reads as TGTGCCAGCAGCTTAGAACGGTCGACAGGGTTCTATGGCTACACCTTC. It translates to CASSLERSTGFYGYTF. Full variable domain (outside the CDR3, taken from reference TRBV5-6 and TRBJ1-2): DAGVTQSPTHLIKTRGQQVTLRCSPKSGHDTVSWYQQALGQGPQFIFQYYEEEERQRGNFPDRFSGHQFPNYSSELNVNALLLGDSALYLCASSLERSTGFYGYTFGSGTRLTVV.

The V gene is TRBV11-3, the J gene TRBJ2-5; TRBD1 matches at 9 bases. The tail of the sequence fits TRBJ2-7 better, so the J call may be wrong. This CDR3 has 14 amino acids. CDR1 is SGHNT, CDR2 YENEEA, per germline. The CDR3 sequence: CASSQTGGDYEQYF. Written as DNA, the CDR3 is TGTGCCAGCAGCCAAACAGGGGGCGATTACGAGCAGTACTTC.

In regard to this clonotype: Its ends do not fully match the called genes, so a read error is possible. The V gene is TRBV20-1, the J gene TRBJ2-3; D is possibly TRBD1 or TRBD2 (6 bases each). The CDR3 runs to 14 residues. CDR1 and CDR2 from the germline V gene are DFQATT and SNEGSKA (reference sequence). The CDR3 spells CSTRDRGTLNTQYF. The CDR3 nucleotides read TGCAGTACTAGAGATAGGGGGACTCTAAATACGCAGTATTTT.

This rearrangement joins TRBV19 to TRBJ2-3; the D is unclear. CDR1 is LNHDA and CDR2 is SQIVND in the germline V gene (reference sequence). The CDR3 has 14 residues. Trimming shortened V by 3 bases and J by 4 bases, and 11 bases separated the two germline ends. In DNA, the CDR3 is TGTGCCAGTAGTATCGTCCAGACTTCAGATACGCAGTATTTT. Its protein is CASSIVQTSDTQYF.

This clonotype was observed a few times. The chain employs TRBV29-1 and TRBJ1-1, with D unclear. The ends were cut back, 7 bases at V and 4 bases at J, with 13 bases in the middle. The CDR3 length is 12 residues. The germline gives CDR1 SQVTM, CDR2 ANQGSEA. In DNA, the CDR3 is TGCAGCGGTCTCGGGTTGAGCACTGAAGCTTTCTTT. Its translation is CSGLGLSTEAFF.

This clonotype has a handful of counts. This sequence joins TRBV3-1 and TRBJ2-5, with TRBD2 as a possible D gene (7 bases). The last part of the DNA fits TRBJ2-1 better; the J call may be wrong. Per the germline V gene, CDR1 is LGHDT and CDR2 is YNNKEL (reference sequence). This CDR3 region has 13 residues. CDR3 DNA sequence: TGTGCCAGCAGCCTTGGGGGGGCCACCGAGCAGTTCTTC. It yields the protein CASSLGGATEQFF.

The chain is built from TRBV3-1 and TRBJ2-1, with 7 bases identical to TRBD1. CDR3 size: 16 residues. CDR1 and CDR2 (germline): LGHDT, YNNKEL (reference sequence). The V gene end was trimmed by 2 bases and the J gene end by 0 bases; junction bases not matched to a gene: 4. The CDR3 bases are TGTGCCAGCAGCCAAACAGGGGCTTACTCCTACAATGAGCAGTTCTTC. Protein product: CASSQTGAYSYNEQFF.

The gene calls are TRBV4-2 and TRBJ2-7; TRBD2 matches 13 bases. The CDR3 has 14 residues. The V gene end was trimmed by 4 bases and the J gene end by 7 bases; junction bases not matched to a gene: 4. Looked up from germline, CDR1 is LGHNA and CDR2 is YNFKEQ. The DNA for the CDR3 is TGTGCCAGCAGCCCTGGACTAGCGGGGGAAGAGCAGTACTTC. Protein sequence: CASSPGLAGEEQYF.

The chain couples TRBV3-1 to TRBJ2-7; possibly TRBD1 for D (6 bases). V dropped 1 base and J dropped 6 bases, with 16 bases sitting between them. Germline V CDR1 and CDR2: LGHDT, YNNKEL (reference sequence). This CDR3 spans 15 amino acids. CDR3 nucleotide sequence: TGTGCCAGCAGCCAAGGATCTGGGGGCCAAGGCGAGCAGTACTTC. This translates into CASSQGSGGQGEQYF.

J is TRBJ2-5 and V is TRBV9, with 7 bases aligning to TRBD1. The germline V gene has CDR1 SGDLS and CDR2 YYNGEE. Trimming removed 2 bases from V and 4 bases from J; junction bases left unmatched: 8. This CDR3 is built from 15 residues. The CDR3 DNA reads TGTGCCAGCAGCGTCCTCGACAGGGAAGGAGAGACCCAGTACTTC. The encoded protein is CASSVLDREGETQYF.

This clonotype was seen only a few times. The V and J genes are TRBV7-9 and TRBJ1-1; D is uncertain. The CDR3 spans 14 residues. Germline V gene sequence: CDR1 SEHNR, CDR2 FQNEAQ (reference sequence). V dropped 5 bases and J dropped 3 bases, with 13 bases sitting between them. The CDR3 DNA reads TGTGCCAGCAGCCCAGAAGCTGAGTACACTGAAGCTTTCTTT. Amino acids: CASSPEAEYTEAFF.

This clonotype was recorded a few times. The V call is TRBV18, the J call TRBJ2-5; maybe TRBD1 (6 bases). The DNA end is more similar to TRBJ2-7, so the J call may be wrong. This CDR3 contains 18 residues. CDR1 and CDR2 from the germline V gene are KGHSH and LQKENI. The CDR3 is CASSTNIASGQFSYEQYF. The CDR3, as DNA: TGTGCCAGCTCGACGAATATAGCCTCGGGACAATTTTCCTACGAGCAGTACTTC.

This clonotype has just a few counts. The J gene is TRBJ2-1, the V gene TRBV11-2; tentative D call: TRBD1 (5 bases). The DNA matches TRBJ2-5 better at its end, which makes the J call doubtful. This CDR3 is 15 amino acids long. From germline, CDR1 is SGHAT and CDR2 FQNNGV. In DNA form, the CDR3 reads TGTGCCAGCAGCTTAGCCGGACACTCCCAAGAGACCCAGTACTTC. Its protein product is CASSLAGHSQETQYF.

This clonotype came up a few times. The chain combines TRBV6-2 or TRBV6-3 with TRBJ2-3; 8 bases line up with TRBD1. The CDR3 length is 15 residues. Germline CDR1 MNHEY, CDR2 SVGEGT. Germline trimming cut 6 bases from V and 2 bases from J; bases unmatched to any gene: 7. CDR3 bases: TGTGCCAGCAGCGACAGGGGCGCACCCACAGATACGCAGTATTTT. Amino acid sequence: CASSDRGAPTDTQYF.

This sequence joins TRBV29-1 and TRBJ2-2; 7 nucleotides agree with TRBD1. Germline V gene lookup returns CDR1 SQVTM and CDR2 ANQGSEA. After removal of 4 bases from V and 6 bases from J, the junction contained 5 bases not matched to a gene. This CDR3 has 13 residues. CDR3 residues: CSVGPTGSGELFF. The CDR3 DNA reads TGCAGCGTTGGCCCGACAGGGTCCGGGGAGCTGTTTTTT.

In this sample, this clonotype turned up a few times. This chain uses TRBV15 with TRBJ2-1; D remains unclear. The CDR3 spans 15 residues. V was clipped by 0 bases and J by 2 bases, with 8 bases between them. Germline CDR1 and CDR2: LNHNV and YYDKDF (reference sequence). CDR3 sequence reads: CATSREDGAYNEQFF. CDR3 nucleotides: TGTGCCACCAGCAGAGAGGACGGAGCCTACAATGAGCAGTTCTTC.

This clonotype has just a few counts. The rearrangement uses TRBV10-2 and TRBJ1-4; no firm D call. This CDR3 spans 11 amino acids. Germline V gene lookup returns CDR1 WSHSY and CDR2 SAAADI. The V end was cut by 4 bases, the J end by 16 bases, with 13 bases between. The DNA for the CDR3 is TGCGCCAGCAGTGTGCGAGTTGTTCCGTTTTTT. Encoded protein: CASSVRVVPFF.

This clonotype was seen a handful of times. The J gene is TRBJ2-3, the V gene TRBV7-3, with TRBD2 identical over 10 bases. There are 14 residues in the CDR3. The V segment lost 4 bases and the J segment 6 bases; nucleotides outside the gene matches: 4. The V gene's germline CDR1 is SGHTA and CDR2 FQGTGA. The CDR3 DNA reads TGTGCCAGCAGCTCAGGGACTAGCGCCGATACGCAGTATTTT. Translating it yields CASSSGTSADTQYF.